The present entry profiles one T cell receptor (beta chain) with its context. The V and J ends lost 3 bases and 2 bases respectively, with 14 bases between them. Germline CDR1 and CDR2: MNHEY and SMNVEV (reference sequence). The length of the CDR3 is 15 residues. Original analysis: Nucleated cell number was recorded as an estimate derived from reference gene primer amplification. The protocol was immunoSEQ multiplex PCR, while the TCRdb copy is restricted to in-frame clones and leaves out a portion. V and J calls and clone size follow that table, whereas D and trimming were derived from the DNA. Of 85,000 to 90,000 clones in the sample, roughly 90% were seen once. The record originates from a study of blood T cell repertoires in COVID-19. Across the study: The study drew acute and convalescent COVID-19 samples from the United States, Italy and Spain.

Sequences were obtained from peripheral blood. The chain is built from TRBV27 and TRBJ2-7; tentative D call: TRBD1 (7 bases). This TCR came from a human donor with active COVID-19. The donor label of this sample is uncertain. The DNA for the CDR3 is TGTGCCAGCAGTTTGGGCAGGGGGGTTACCTACGAGCAGTACTTC. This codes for CASSLGRGVTYEQYF.